Below, one TCR beta chain is given with its context. This clonotype was detected only a few times. Its cognate antigen has yet to be identified. Base qualities were left out, and no much larger clone turns up one base away. CDR1 LGHNA and CDR2 YNFKEQ are derived from the germline V gene. V gives up 3 bases and J gives up 8 bases, and the segment between their germline ends measures 16 bases. The CDR3, cysteine through phenylalanine, is 14 amino acids long. The entry retains the CDR3 DNA only, 42 bases that are in frame from base 1. This record belongs to a study of T cells in Graves' hyperthyroidism and ophthalmopathy (dated by TCRdb to between 2018 and 2021). Broadly, across the study: Peripheral blood was sampled at the time of initial diagnosis, prior to any treatment. To identify distinguishing TCR V-J signatures, a discovery cohort of around 100 patients was used, comprising some 45 with Graves' ophthalmopathy and 57 with stable Graves' hyperthyroidism. Once sampling was done, hyperthyroidism patients were given methimazole at a starting dose of 30 mg daily, whereas ophthalmopathy patients were given high-dose intravenous methylprednisolone. Prospective prediction of ophthalmopathy was tested in an independent validation cohort of 18 to 20 hyperthyroidism patients and 15 to 17 patients who later progressed to ophthalmopathy. For training and testing, the roughly 93 patients in the discovery cohort were randomly divided in a 7:3 ratio. The paper describes TCR Vbeta CDR3 sequencing of some 130 peripheral blood samples, made up of fewer than 50 ophthalmopathy patients, 70 to 75 hyperthyroidism patients and 17 progressor patients. Thyroid tissue and blood T-cell repertoires from about 6 Graves' hyperthyroidism patients were also compared in the study. What the authors observed across the whole study: In validation, progression to ophthalmopathy was predicted by the model with 70.59% sensitivity and around 75% specificity, a median of about 6.4 months before onset. Blood samples also contained most of the expanded thyroid clonotypes (frequency above 0.001), which suggests that blood repertoires may reflect thyroid immune responses. Sample size was not statistically predetermined, and blinding of investigators to group allocation was not performed. A model built on a 13 V-J signature distinguished ophthalmopathy from stable hyperthyroidism, reaching roughly 88% sensitivity and 81.08% specificity in cross-validation and 80%/75% in testing.

Amplification of TCR beta CDR3 regions was carried out from RNA transcripts. The TCR CDR3 was subjected to a first round of RT-PCR using the HTBI primer set and the Qiagen OneStep RT-PCR kit. Libraries were constructed in a second round of multiplex PCR, after which size selection and purification were carried out. Sequencing of the libraries was done on an Illumina HiSeq2000 using paired-end 100 bp reads. The published analysis was carried out like this. SOAPnuke was used to process the raw data, with reads discarded if the reads contained adapters or uncalled bases, had a mean Phred below 15, or lacked an exact constant-primer or identifier match. High-quality paired reads were merged with COPE v1.2.5, and unique nucleotide sequences were defined as clonotypes. Clonotypes were aligned to IMGT TRBV, TRBD and TRBJ reference segments using MiTCR v1.1. The analysis was restricted to V-J combinations with a frequency above 0.0001, which together covered about 99% of the repertoires. The TCS score was defined as the ratio of F50 (clonal expansion) to E x V (chaos), calculated using BLOSUM62-based TCRdist between CDR3 peptides within each V-J. Welch's t-statistics and random forest reduced around 550 V-J features to about 12, which were used in a naive Bayes classifier (R e1071). TCRdb itself trimmed the public reads at Q25 with fastp, ran MiXCR and retained productive beta chains. Entries are consolidated by CDR3 protein sequence, retaining the most common genes and DNA. Clone size and V and J calls follow TCRdb, not the original study. This sample lists approximately 600,000 distinct CDR3 sequences; 20% to 25% were detected once. The top ten clonotypes cover 34% of the sample.

Ophthalmopathy patients had moderately to severely active disease, with a Clinical Activity Score of 3 or more, a NOSPECS grade of 4 or more, and a disease duration of less than 3 months. Exclusion was applied to patients with uncontrolled infections, other autoimmune diseases, pregnancy or lactation. Diagnoses were based on clinical symptoms, serum thyroxine and TRAb, thyroid ultrasound and orbital computed tomography. PBMCs were isolated from about 9 ml of fresh peripheral blood by Ficoll-Paque density gradient centrifugation. Total RNA was extracted using Trizol reagent, and RNA quality was assessed on an Agilent 2100 Bioanalyzer.

Material: blood. The TCR sequence derives from a man aged 25-45 years with Graves' ophthalmopathy. The chain is made from TRBV4-2 and TRBJ1-2; a tentative D call is TRBD1 (5 bases match). The bases read TGTGCCAGCAGCCAGGAGTGGGGGACCGACGGCTACACCTTC. Its amino acids are CASSQEWGTDGYTF.